The clone carrying this T cell receptor beta chain was detected only once. Its target is not known. The V gene end was trimmed by 3 bases and the J gene end by 7 bases; junction bases not matched to a gene: 5. CDR3 length equals 15 residues. Per the germline V gene, CDR1 is MNHEY and CDR2 is SVGEGT. This sample is part of a study of CD8 T cells in ankylosing spondylitis. Study outcomes and limitations: Disease-associated clones were reportedly significantly overrepresented in matched ankylosing spondylitis synovial fluid. Among TCR beta sequences, a motif of eight highly homologous variants appeared characteristic of ankylosing spondylitis blood. In reactive arthritis synovial fluid and blood, some motif variants had been reported before. CD8+ cells made up the disease-linked clones, which were relatively rare in peripheral blood.

Quantitative 5'-RACE with molecular barcodes generated TCR beta libraries. TCRdb re-called the 5' RACE reads through MiXCR, storing one row per CDR3 protein. The sample consists of around 130,000 distinct CDR3 sequences, about a sixth of them appearing once. The receptor comes from a male donor with ankylosing spondylitis. The chain recombines TRBV6-2 or TRBV6-3 with TRBJ2-1, with TRBD2 matching 11 bases. The sequencing input was blood, either unsorted or a sorted T cell fraction (not recorded which). CDR3 amino acids: CASSYAGLAANEQFF. The DNA of the CDR3 is TGTGCCAGCAGTTATGCGGGACTAGCGGCAAATGAGCAGTTCTTC.